This T cell receptor beta chain emerged from a study of shared clonotypes between healthy human individuals. Overall study context: Donors had three CD4 naive, three CD4 memory, two CD8 naive and one CD8 memory plate apiece.

The CDR3 has 11 residues. The V gene lost 6 bases and the J gene lost 5 bases, with 8 bases spanning the gap. CDR1 and CDR2 from the germline V gene are SNHLY and FYNNEI. The run depth of the assay was deep. Each cell subset's genomic DNA was divided evenly among several immunoSEQ plates. Method: immunoSEQ multiplex PCR; TCRdb's copy keeps in-frame clones and lacks some. The repertoire holds fewer than 3 million clones, with around 93% as singletons. This TCR derives from a man between 18 and 35 years old in good health. Some clones in this sample may be carry-over from other donors' samples. The V call is TRBV2, the J call TRBJ2-7; maybe TRBD1 (6 bases). Sequencing was done on a sample of naive CD4+ T cells from PBMCs. Sample subset: CD45RA+ positively selected. CDR3 amino acids: CASRQGNEQYF. The CDR3 DNA is TGTGCCAGCAGACAGGGAAACGAGCAGTACTTC.